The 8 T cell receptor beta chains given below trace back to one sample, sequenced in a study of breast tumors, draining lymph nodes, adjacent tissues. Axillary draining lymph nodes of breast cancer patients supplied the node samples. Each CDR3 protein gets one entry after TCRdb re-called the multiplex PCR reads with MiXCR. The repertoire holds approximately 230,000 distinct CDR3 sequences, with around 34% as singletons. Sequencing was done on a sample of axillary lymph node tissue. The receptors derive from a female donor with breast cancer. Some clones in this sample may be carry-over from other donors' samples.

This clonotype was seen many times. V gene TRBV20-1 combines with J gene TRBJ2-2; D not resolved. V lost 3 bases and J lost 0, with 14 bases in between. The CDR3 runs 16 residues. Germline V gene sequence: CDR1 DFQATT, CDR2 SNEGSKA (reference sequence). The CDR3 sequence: CSARFLRSTNTGELFF. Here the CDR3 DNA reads TGCAGTGCTAGGTTTCTCCGGTCAACGAACACCGGGGAGCTGTTTTTT.

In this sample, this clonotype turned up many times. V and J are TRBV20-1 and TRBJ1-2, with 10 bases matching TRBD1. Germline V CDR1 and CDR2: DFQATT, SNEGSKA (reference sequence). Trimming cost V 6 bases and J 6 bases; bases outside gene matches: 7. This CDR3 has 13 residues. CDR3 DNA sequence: TGCAGTGCCCGTCCGGACAGGGGGGATGGCTACACCTTC. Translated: CSARPDRGDGYTF.

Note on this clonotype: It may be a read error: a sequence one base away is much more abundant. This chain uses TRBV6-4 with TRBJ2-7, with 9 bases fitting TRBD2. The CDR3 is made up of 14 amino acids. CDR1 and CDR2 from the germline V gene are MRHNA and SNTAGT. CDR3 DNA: TGTGCCGGCAGTGAAATGGCGGGGGGGCCCGAGCAGTACTTC. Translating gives CAGSEMAGGPEQYF.

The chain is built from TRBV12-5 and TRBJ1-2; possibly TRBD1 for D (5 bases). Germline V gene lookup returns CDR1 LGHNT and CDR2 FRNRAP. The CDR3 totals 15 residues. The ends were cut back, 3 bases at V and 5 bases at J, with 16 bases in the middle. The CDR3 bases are TGTGCTAGTGGTTTCTTCGGGGCAGGCCAATATGGCTACACCTTC. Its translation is CASGFFGAGQYGYTF.

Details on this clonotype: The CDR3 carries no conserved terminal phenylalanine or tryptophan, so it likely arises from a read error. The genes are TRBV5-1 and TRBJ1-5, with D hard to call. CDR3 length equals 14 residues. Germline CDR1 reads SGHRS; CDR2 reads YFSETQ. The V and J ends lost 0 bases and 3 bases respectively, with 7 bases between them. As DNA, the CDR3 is TGCGCCAGCAGCTTGGATGGGGACAATCAGCCCCAGCATCTT. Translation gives CASSLDGDNQPQHL.

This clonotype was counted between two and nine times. The chain's CDR3 is CASSYSAFPLNEQFF. As DNA, the CDR3 is TGTGCCAGCAGTTACTCAGCTTTCCCCTTGAATGAGCAGTTCTTC. J is TRBJ2-1 and V is TRBV6-5; no definite D call. Germline CDR1 reads MNHEY; CDR2 reads SVGAGI. The CDR3 has 15 amino acids. V was clipped by 0 bases and J by 7 bases, with 13 bases between them.

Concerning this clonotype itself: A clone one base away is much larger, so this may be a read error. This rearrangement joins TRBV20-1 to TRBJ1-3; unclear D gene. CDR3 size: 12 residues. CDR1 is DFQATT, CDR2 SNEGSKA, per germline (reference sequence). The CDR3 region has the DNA TGCAGTGCTAGTTCCTCTGGAAACACCACATATTTT. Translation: CSASSSGNTTYF.

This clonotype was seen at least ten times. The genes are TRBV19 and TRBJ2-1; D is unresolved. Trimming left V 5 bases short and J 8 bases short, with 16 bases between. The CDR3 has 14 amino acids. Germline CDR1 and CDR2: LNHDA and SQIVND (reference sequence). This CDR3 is CASSVSRYKDEQFF. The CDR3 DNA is TGTGCCAGTAGTGTTAGCAGATATAAGGATGAGCAGTTCTTC.